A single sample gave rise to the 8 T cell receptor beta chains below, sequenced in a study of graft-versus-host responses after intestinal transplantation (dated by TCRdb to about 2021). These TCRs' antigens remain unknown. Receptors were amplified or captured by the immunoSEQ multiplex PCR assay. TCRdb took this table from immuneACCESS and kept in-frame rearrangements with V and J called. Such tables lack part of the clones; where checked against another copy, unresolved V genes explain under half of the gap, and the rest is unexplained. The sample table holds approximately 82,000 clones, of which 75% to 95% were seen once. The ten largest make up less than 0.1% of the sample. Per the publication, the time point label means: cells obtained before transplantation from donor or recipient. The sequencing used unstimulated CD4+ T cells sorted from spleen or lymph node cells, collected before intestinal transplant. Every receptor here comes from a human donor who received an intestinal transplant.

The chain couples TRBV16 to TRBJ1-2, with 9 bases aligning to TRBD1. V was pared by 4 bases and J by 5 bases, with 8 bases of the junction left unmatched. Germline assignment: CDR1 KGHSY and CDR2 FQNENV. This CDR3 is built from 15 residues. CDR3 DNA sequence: TGTGCCAGCAGCCTCACAGGGGGCTTAGAGTATGGCTACACCTTC. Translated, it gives CASSLTGGLEYGYTF. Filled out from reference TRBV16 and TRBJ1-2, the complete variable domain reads GEEVAQTPKHLVRGEGQKAKLYCAPIKGHSYVFWYQQVLKNEFKFLISFQNENVFDETGMPKERFSAKCLPNSPCSLEIQATKLEDSAVYFCASSLTGGLEYGYTFGSGTRLTVV.

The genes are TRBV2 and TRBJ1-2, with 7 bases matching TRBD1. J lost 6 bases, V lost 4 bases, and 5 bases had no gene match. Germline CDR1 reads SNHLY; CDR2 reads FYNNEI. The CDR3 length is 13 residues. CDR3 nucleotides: TGTGCCAGCAGTGTTCAACAGGGGAATGGCTACACCTTC. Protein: CASSVQQGNGYTF.

The CDR3 here is CASSSPPGGDSGNTIYF. CDR3 sequence (DNA): TGTGCCAGCAGCTCTCCCCCGGGAGGAGACTCTGGAAACACCATATATTTT. V gene TRBV7-9 combines with J gene TRBJ1-3, with no clear D. V shed 4 bases and J shed 0 bases, with 16 bases lying between them. This CDR3 spans 17 amino acids. Germline CDR1 reads SEHNR; CDR2 reads FQNEAQ (reference sequence).

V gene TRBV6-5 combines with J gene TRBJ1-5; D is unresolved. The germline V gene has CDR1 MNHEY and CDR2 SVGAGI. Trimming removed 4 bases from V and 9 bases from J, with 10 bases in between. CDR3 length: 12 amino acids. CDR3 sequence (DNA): TGTGCCAGCAGTTGGACCGAGGGGCCCCAGCATTTT. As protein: CASSWTEGPQHF.

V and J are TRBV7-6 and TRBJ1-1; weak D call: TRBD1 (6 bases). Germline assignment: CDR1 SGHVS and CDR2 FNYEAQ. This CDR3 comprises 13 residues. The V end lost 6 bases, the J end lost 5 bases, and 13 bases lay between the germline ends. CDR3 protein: CASRLSQGTEAFF. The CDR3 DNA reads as TGTGCCAGCAGGTTGTCACAGGGAACTGAAGCTTTCTTT.

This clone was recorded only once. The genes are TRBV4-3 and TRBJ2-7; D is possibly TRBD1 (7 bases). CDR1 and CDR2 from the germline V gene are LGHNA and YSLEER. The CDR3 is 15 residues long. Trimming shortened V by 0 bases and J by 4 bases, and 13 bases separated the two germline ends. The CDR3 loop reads CASSQEGQGGYEQYF. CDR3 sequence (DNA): TGCGCCAGCAGCCAAGAAGGCCAGGGGGGATACGAGCAGTACTTC.

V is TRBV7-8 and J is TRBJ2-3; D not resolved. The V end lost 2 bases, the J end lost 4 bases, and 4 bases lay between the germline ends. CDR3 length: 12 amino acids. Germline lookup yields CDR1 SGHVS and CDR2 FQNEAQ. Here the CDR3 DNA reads TGTGCCAGCAGCTTACGTGCAGATACGCAGTATTTT. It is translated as CASSLRADTQYF.

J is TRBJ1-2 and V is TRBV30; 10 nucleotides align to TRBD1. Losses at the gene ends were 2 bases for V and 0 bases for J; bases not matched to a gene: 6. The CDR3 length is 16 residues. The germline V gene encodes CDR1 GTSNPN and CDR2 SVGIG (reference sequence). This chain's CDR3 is CAWSRDRGFPNYGYTF. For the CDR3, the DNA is TGTGCCTGGAGTAGGGACAGGGGCTTCCCTAACTATGGCTACACCTTC.